What follows are 20 T cell receptor beta chains derived from one specimen sequenced in a study of shared clonotypes between healthy human individuals. Method: immunoSEQ multiplex PCR; TCRdb's copy keeps in-frame clones and lacks some. The top ten hold roughly an eighth of the sample, which has some 490,000 clones, 81% seen once. Sequencing used PBMCs. The source of these receptors is a woman in her thirties or forties in good health. Some clones in this sample may be carry-over from other donors' samples.

To note about this clone: Given a far larger clone just one base away, this is likely a sequencing read error. The chain carries TRBV5-1 and TRBJ2-2; D is tentatively TRBD1 or TRBD2 (5 bases each). CDR3 size: 16 residues. Germline CDR1 SGHRS, CDR2 YFSETQ. The V end lost 0 bases, the J end lost 9 bases, and 18 bases lay between the germline ends. The CDR3: CASSLVAGRLAWELFF. For the CDR3, the DNA is TGCGCCAGCAGCTTGGTGGCAGGGAGACTGGCCTGGGAGCTGTTTTTT. Full variable domain (outside the CDR3, taken from reference TRBV5-1 and TRBJ2-2): KAGVTQTPRYLIKTRGQQVTLSCSPISGHRSVSWYQQTPGQGLQFLFEYFSETQRNKGNFPGRFSGRQFSNSRSEMNVSTLELGDSALYLCASSLVAGRLAWELFFGEGSRLTVL.

In the case of this clone: A read error likely explains this, since a far larger clone differs by one base. The chain employs TRBV7-9 and TRBJ1-1; D is unresolved. The V end was cut by 1 base, the J end by 4 bases, with 7 bases between. Germline CDR1 is SEHNR and CDR2 is FQNEAQ (reference sequence). There are 13 residues in the CDR3. The CDR3 loop reads CASSLGVSTEAFF. The CDR3, as DNA: TGTGCCAGCAGCTTAGGTGTGAGCACTGAAGCTTTCTTT.

The CDR3 spells CASSSRAGANVLTF. The CDR3 nucleotides read TGTGCCAGCAGCTCCAGAGCTGGGGCCAACGTCCTGACTTTC. The chain employs TRBV7-2 and TRBJ2-6, with no clear D. The CDR3 covers 14 residues. CDR1 and CDR2 from the germline V gene are SGHTA and FQGNSA. Trimming cost V 4 bases and J 2 bases, with 6 bases left between them.

The chain links TRBV7-7 to TRBJ1-1; no definite D call. Germline CDR1 SSHAT, CDR2 FNYEAQ (reference sequence). CDR3 length: 13 residues. Trimming removed 1 base from V and 3 bases from J, with 6 bases in between. The CDR3 sequence: CASSLGPDTEAFF. The CDR3 coding sequence is TGTGCCAGCAGCTTAGGTCCGGACACTGAAGCTTTCTTT. Drawing the rest from reference TRBV7-7 and TRBJ1-1, the complete variable domain is GAGVSQSPRYKVTKRGQDVTLRCDPISSHATLYWYQQALGQGPEFLTYFNYEAQPDKSGLPSDRFSAERPEGSISTLTIQRTEQRDSAMYRCASSLGPDTEAFFGQGTRLTVV.

Worth noting for this clone: With a far larger clone one base away, a read error is the likely cause. Other DNA sequences in this sample translate to the same CDR3. This chain joins TRBV4-2 and TRBJ1-4, with 9 bases that match TRBD1. J was trimmed by 8 bases and V by 2 bases; bases with no gene match: 3. The germline gives CDR1 LGHNA, CDR2 YNFKEQ. This CDR3 contains 14 residues. The CDR3 is CASSQTGGREKLFF. CDR3 nucleotides: TGTGCCAGCAGCCAAACAGGGGGCCGGGAAAAACTGTTTTTT.

Comments on this clone: A far larger clone is one nucleotide away, so this likely arose from a read error. The chain employs TRBV5-1 and TRBJ1-4; 8 bases fit TRBD1. CDR3 length: 14 residues. Trimming removed 5 bases from V and 10 bases from J; junction bases left unmatched: 10. Germline CDR1 and CDR2: SGHRS and YFSETQ. CDR3 nucleotides: TGCGCCAGCAGGCAGCAGGGGGCGGAGGGAAAACTGTTTTTT. This codes for CASRQQGAEGKLFF.

The V and J genes are TRBV18 and TRBJ2-2; 7 bases match TRBD1. J gave up 1 base and V 1 base, and 3 bases lay outside the gene matches. Germline lookup yields CDR1 KGHSH and CDR2 LQKENI. The CDR3 is made up of 16 amino acids. CDR3 nucleotide sequence: TGTGCCAGCTCACCACGGGACAGTCAGAACACCGGGGAGCTGTTTTTT. As protein: CASSPRDSQNTGELFF.

J is TRBJ2-6 and V is TRBV19; D is perhaps TRBD2 (5 bases). Germline V CDR1 and CDR2: LNHDA, SQIVND (reference sequence). Trimming removed 6 bases at V and 0 bases at J, with 18 bases between. The CDR3 is 18 residues long. The DNA for the CDR3 is TGTGCCAGTAGCCCCAGAGTATGGCGGGTCTCTGGGGCCAACGTCCTGACTTTC. This sequence encodes CASSPRVWRVSGANVLTF.

Of note for this clone: With a far larger clone one base away, a read error is the likely cause. V gene TRBV7-7 combines with J gene TRBJ2-5; either TRBD1 or TRBD2 may fit D (6 bases each). Per germline, CDR1 SSHAT and CDR2 FNYEAQ (reference sequence). Between the trimmed V and J ends, which lost 0 bases and 9 bases, there was a span of 17 bases. There are 15 residues in the CDR3. CDR3 sequence (DNA): TGTGCCAGCAGCTTAGCGCCCGGGGGCGATAAGGCCCAGTACTTC. Its protein product is CASSLAPGGDKAQYF.

Points on this clone: A far larger clone is one base from this, pointing to a likely read error. Other DNA sequences in this specimen translate into the identical CDR3. The chain recombines TRBV6-5 with TRBJ2-2; no clear D. CDR3 length: 13 amino acids. The germline V gene encodes CDR1 MNHEY and CDR2 SVGAGI. Written as DNA, the CDR3 is TGCGCCAGCGAAAAGGGAAGCACCGGGGAGCTGTTTTTT. Translated: CASEKGSTGELFF.

V usage is TRBV19 and J usage is TRBJ2-1, with D possibly matching TRBD2 (6 bases). This CDR3 comprises 15 residues. V lost 4 bases and J lost 5, with 15 bases in between. Per the germline V gene, CDR1 is LNHDA and CDR2 is SQIVND (reference sequence). CDR3 sequence (DNA): TGTGCCAGTAGTACGGCAACTAGCTTTAACAATGAGCAGTTCTTC. This codes for CASSTATSFNNEQFF.

The V and J genes are TRBV18 and TRBJ2-3; D not certain. This CDR3 is built from 12 residues. Germline CDR1 KGHSH, CDR2 LQKENI. Trimming took 4 bases from V and 3 from J, leaving 5 bases between them. The CDR3 sequence: CASSQGTDTQYF. CDR3 coding DNA: TGTGCCAGCTCACAGGGAACAGATACGCAGTATTTT.

Regarding this clone: A far larger clone is one base from this, pointing to a likely read error. The chain joins TRBV7-9 to TRBJ1-2; no definite D call. The CDR3 spans 14 residues. The V and J ends lost 0 bases and 3 bases respectively, with 8 bases between them. The V gene's germline CDR1 is SEHNR and CDR2 FQNEAQ (reference sequence). The CDR3 spells CASSLATVYYGYTF. In nucleotides, the CDR3 is TGTGCCAGCAGCTTAGCTACAGTGTACTATGGCTACACCTTC.

The J gene is TRBJ1-1, the V gene TRBV6-5; 7 bases are a match to TRBD1. Germline CDR1 and CDR2: MNHEY and SVGAGI. This CDR3 region has 14 residues. V lost 6 bases, J lost 4 bases, and 8 bases stayed unmatched. The CDR3 spells CASSRRGLGTEAFF. The CDR3 DNA follows: TGTGCCAGCAGCCGAAGGGGGCTGGGCACTGAAGCTTTCTTT.

This chain joins TRBV5-4 and TRBJ2-3; TRBD1 or TRBD2 may be the D gene (6 bases each). V lost 4 bases, J lost 8 bases, and 14 bases lay in between. The CDR3 contains 13 residues. Germline CDR1 SGHNT, CDR2 YYREEE (reference sequence). Written as DNA, the CDR3 is TGTGCCAGCAGCCCCAGTACGGGGGCTACGCAGTATTTT. This encodes CASSPSTGATQYF. Using reference TRBV5-4 and TRBJ2-3 for the parts outside the CDR3, the full variable domain is ETGVTQSPTHLIKTRGQQVTLRCSSQSGHNTVSWYQQALGQGPQFIFQYYREEENGRGNFPPRFSGLQFPNYSSELNVNALELDDSALYLCASSPSTGATQYFGPGTRLTVL.

With respect to this clone: A single base is all that separates this from a far larger clone, so a read error is likely. The rearrangement uses TRBV5-1 and TRBJ1-2; 10 bases fit TRBD1. The CDR3 spans 17 residues. Trimming removed 3 bases from V and 4 bases from J; junction bases left unmatched: 12. Germline V gives CDR1 SGHRS, CDR2 YFSETQ. In DNA form, the CDR3 reads TGCGCCAGCAGCTGGTTTTCCGACAGGGGGCAGGGCTATGGCTACACCTTC. As protein: CASSWFSDRGQGYGYTF. Full variable domain (missing parts from reference TRBV5-1 and TRBJ1-2): KAGVTQTPRYLIKTRGQQVTLSCSPISGHRSVSWYQQTPGQGLQFLFEYFSETQRNKGNFPGRFSGRQFSNSRSEMNVSTLELGDSALYLCASSWFSDRGQGYGYTFGSGTRLTVV.

V gene TRBV5-6 combines with J gene TRBJ2-5, with D hard to call. V was pared by 4 bases and J by 5 bases, with 15 bases between. This CDR3 region has 14 residues. Germline CDR1 and CDR2: SGHDT and YYEEEE. The CDR3 sequence is CASSRWPLAETQYF. The CDR3 DNA follows: TGTGCCAGCAGCCGCTGGCCCCTGGCGGAGACCCAGTACTTC.

Remarks on this clone: A far larger clone is off by one base, so a read error is likely. The same CDR3 is also encoded by other DNA sequences in this sample. CDR3 region: CAWSLRTGGNQPQHF. Written as DNA, the CDR3 is TGTGCCTGGAGCCTTCGGACAGGAGGCAATCAGCCACAGCATTTT. The rearrangement uses TRBV30 and TRBJ1-5; 7 positions agree with TRBD1. This CDR3 contains 15 residues. Per the germline V gene, CDR1 is GTSNPN and CDR2 is SVGIG (reference sequence). Based on the CDR3 plus reference TRBV30 and TRBJ1-5, the full variable domain is SQTIHQWPATLVQPVGSPLSLECTVEGTSNPNLYWYRQAAGRGLQLLFYSVGIGQISSEVPQNLSASRPQDRQFILSSKKLLLSDSGFYLCAWSLRTGGNQPQHFGDGTRLSIL.

As to this clone: A far larger clone is just one base off, so this is likely a read error. DNA for the CDR3: TGCAGAGTTGAAGATCGGGGGACAGGGAATGGCTACACCTTC. Residues: CRVEDRGTGNGYTF. The chain uses TRBV29-1 and TRBJ1-2; 9 bases line up with TRBD1. Germline CDR1 and CDR2: SQVTM and ANQGSEA. The CDR3 sequence is 14 residues long.

The gene calls are TRBV5-1 and TRBJ2-2, with D unclear. The ends were cut back, 1 base at V and 0 bases at J, with 7 bases in the middle. The CDR3 loop spans 15 amino acids. CDR1 SGHRS and CDR2 YFSETQ come from the germline V gene. The chain's CDR3 is CASSLTVANTGELFF. The CDR3 coding sequence is TGCGCCAGCAGCTTGACGGTCGCGAACACCGGGGAGCTGTTTTTT.